Below are 2 T cell receptor beta chains sequenced from a single sample in a study of CD8 T cells in Susac syndrome. Roughly 0.45 to 1 ug RNA was reverse transcribed with random hexamers. Via MiXCR, TCRdb re-called the immunoSEQ multiplex PCR reads, giving one row per CDR3 protein. Of some 120,000 distinct CDR3 sequences in the sample, about nine tenths are singletons; the top ten hold about 0.12%. The sample taken for sequencing was CD8+ T cells from PBMCs. These receptors originate from a human donor in good health.

The chain uses TRBV29-1 and TRBJ1-2; D is ambiguous. Trimming pared 4 bases from V and 4 bases from J, leaving 10 bases between. The V gene's germline CDR1 is SQVTM and CDR2 ANQGSEA. The CDR3 has 12 residues. The CDR3 DNA sequence: TGCAGCGTTGTTCGTAACACCTATGGCTACACCTTC. Protein product: CSVVRNTYGYTF.

The chain carries TRBV20-1 and TRBJ2-1; no firm D call. V lost 5 bases to trimming and J lost 0 bases, with 17 bases between them. Germline V gene data show CDR1 as DFQATT and CDR2 as SNEGSKA (reference sequence). The CDR3 sequence is 16 residues long. The CDR3 reads CSAEKDAPSSYNEQFF. The CDR3 nucleotides are TGCAGTGCTGAGAAAGATGCGCCGAGCTCCTACAATGAGCAGTTCTTC.